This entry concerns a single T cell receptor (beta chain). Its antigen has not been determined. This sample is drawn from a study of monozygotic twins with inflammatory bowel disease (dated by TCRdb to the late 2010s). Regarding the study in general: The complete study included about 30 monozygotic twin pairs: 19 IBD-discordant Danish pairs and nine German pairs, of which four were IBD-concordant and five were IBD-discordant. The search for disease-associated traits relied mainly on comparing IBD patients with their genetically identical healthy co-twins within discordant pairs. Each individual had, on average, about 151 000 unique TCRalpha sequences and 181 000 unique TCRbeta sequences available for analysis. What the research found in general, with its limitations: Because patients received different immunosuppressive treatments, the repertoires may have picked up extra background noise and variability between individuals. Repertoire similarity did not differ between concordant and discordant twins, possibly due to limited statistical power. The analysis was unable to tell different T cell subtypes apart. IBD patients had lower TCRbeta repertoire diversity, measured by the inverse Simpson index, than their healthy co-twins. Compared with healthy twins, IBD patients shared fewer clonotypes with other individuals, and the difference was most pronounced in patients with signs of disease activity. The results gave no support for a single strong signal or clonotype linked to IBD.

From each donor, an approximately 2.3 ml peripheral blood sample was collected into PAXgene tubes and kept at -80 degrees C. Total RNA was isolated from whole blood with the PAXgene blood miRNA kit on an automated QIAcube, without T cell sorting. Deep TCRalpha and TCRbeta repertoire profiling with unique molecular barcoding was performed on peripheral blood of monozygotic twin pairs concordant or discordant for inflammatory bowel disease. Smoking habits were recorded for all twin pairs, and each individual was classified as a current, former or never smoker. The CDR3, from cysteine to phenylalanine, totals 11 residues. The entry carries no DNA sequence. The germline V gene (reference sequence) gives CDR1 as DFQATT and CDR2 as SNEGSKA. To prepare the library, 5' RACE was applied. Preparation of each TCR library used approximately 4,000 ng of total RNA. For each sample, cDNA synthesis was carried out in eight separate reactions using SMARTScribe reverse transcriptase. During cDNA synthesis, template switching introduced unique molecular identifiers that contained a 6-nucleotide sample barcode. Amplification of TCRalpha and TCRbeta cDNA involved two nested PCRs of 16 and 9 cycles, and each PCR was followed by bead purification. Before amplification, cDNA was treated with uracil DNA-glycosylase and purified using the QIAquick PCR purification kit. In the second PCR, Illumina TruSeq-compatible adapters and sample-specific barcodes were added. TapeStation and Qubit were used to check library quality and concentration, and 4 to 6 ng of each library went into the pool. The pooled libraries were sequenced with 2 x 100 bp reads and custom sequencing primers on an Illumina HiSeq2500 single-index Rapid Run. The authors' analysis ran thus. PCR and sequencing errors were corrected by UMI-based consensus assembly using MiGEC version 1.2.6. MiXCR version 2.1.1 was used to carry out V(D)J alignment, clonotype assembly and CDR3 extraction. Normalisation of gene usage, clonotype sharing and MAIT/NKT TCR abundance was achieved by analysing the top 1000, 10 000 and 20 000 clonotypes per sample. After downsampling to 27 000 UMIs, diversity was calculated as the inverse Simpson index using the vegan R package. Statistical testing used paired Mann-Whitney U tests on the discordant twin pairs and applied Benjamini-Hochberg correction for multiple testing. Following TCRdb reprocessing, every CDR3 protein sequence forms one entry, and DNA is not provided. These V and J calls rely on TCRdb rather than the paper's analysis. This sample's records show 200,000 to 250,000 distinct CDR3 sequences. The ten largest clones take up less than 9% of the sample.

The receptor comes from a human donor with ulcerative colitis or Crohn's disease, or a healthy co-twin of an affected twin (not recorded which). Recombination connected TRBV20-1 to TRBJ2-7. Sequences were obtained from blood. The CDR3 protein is CSASETYEQYF.